This paragraph covers one TCR beta chain sequence. No antigen is known for it. TCRdb itself ran the 5' RACE reads through MiXCR, one entry per CDR3 protein. The data show about 430,000 distinct CDR3 sequences, with 24% seen just once and around 9.5% held by the top ten. The sample originates from a study of T-cell memory formation after mild COVID-19. Study observations and caveats: CD4+ contracting clones were found mainly in CM and EM, and CD8+ ones in EMRA.

CDR1 is DFQATT, CDR2 SNEGSKA, per germline (reference sequence). The length of the CDR3 is 17 residues. V was trimmed by 0 bases and J by 1 base, leaving 16 bases between them. The chain uses TRBV20-1 and TRBJ2-1; possibly TRBD1 for D (5 bases). The sequence came from an adult woman who had mild COVID-19 (a few samples of this study predate the infection). Cell type and time point are not known. The sample was PBMCs or a T cell subset sorted from them (not recorded which). The CDR3 DNA follows: TGCAGTGCTAGAGATCAGGGCAGGGATCGGTCCTACAATGAGCAGTTCTTC. Its protein is CSARDQGRDRSYNEQFF.